Listed below are T cell receptor beta chains from one sample, sequenced in a study of T cell changes during pregnancy in multiple sclerosis. Only in-frame clones appear in the TCRdb table, and some are missing; sequencing was by immunoSEQ multiplex PCR. The data show approximately 53,000 clones, about nine tenths seen once. The sequencing here drew on CD4+ T cells from peripheral blood mononuclear cells, taken after pregnancy. Receptor source: a female donor in good health, enrolled as a control in a pregnancy study. Both conserved end residues are part of each CDR3. The order of the fields is D gene, V gene, J gene, clone size, CDR3 protein, CDR3 DNA. A D gene is named only where the DNA matches it firmly. Clone size appears in some rows only: once, few, many, or a class for an expanded clone.

NA	TRBV6-5	TRBJ2-3	NA	CASRGWGPDTQYF	TGTGCCAGCAGGGGGTGGGGCCCAGATACGCAGTATTTT
NA	TRBV28	TRBJ2-7	NA	CASSGSYEQYF	TGTGCCAGCTCTGGGAGCTACGAGCAGTACTTC
TRBD1	TRBV15	TRBJ2-1	NA	CATTRTGFYNEQFF	TGTGCCACCACCAGGACAGGGTTCTACAATGAGCAGTTCTTC
TRBD1	TRBV9	TRBJ2-1	NA	CASSPWDRGAPTFF	TGTGCCAGCAGCCCCTGGGACAGGGGGGCTCCGACATTCTTC
NA	TRBV5-1	TRBJ1-1	NA	CASCPEGSPGAFF	TGCGCCAGTTGTCCGGAGGGCAGTCCAGGCGCTTTCTTT
NA	TRBV5-6	TRBJ1-3	NA	CASSHKGQGGGNTIYF	TGTGCCAGCAGCCATAAGGGCCAGGGTGGTGGAAACACCATATATTTT
TRBD2	TRBV5-4	TRBJ2-1	NA	CASSLAGGTYNEQFF	TGTGCCAGCAGCTTGGCGGGAGGAACCTACAATGAGCAGTTCTTC
TRBD2	TRBV19	TRBJ2-3	NA	CASSTHSGRIDTQYF	TGTGCCAGTAGTACCCATAGCGGGAGGATAGATACGCAGTATTTT
NA	TRBV6-5	TRBJ1-5	NA	CASSYPSRVRGPQHF	TGTGCCAGCAGTTACCCCTCCCGGGTTAGAGGGCCCCAGCATTTT
NA	TRBV18	TRBJ1-3	NA	CASSPPGSNSGNTIYF	TGTGCCAGCTCACCACCCGGGTCTAACTCTGGAAACACCATATATTTT
TRBD1	TRBV28	TRBJ2-2	once	CASSLEGAIRELFF	TGTGCCAGCAGTTTAGAGGGGGCCATCCGGGAGCTGTTTTTT
NA	TRBV28	TRBJ1-5	NA	CASSFTGWGNQPQHF	TGTGCCAGCAGTTTTACAGGATGGGGCAATCAGCCCCAGCATTTT
NA	TRBV7-8	TRBJ2-1	NA	CASILIPSGANEQFF	TGTGCCAGCATCCTAATCCCAAGCGGAGCCAATGAGCAGTTCTTC
TRBD2	TRBV6-5	TRBJ2-5	NA	CAGTPGGVETQYF	TGTGCCGGGACCCCGGGAGGAGTTGAGACCCAGTACTTC
TRBD2	TRBV7-9	TRBJ2-1	NA	CASSTSGGSYNEQFF	TGTGCCAGCAGCACTAGCGGGGGCTCCTACAATGAGCAGTTCTTC
TRBD1	TRBV30	TRBJ1-2	once	CAWSRDRVVNYGYTF	TGTGCCTGGTCCCGGGACAGGGTAGTAAACTATGGCTACACCTTC
TRBD1	TRBV11-3	TRBJ2-4	NA	CASSSGQGNKNIQYF	TGTGCCAGCAGCTCCGGACAGGGGAACAAAAACATTCAGTACTTC
NA	TRBV10-1	TRBJ1-1	NA	CASSAGNTEAFF	TGCGCCAGCAGTGCGGGGAACACTGAAGCTTTCTTT
TRBD2	TRBV5-4	TRBJ2-2	NA	CASSSGTSGNTGELFF	TGTGCCAGCAGCTCCGGGACTAGCGGAAACACCGGGGAGCTGTTTTTT
TRBD1	TRBV27	TRBJ2-7	NA	CASSSPGGPSYEQYF	TGTGCCAGCAGTTCCCCAGGGGGCCCCTCCTACGAGCAGTACTTC
NA	TRBV5-1	TRBJ2-5	NA	CASSLGRRQETQYF	TGCGCCAGCAGTTTAGGGAGGCGGCAAGAGACCCAGTACTTC
NA	TRBV5-4	TRBJ1-1	NA	CASRVPGNTEAFF	TGTGCCAGCAGGGTCCCAGGGAACACTGAAGCTTTCTTT
NA	TRBV29-1	TRBJ1-5	NA	CSVELGTGQPQHF	TGCAGCGTTGAGTTAGGTACAGGACAGCCCCAGCATTTT
NA	TRBV10-1	TRBJ1-1	NA	CASATSGGNNTEAFF	TGCGCCAGCGCGACGTCGGGGGGTAACAACACTGAAGCTTTCTTT
NA	TRBV25-1	TRBJ2-4	NA	CASSELTGGDKNIQYF	TGTGCCAGCAGTGAGTTAACAGGGGGGGACAAAAACATTCAGTACTTC
NA	TRBV19	TRBJ1-1	NA	CASMGRVRVTEAFF	TGTGCCAGTATGGGGAGGGTCAGGGTCACTGAAGCTTTCTTT
NA	TRBV5-1	TRBJ2-5	few	CASSLGSGETQYF	TGCGCCAGCAGCTTGGGGTCCGGAGAGACCCAGTACTTC
NA	TRBV5-4	TRBJ1-2	NA	CASSGHGTPKAASYGYTF	TGTGCCAGCAGCGGACACGGGACACCGAAAGCGGCGTCCTATGGCTACACCTTC